A selection of T cell receptor beta chains follows, all from one sample in a study of blood T cell repertoires in COVID-19. Data came from immunoSEQ multiplex PCR; TCRdb stores just in-frame clones and leaves some out. The table includes just over 650,000 clones, over 80% detected once. Material for sequencing was peripheral blood. Receptors were obtained from a woman in her late teens or twenties with acute or convalescent COVID-19. The conserved cysteine and the conserved F or W are not part of the CDR3 here. The size field is filled for only some rows; it gives once, few, many or a size class.

CDR3aa,v_gene,abundance
AIRGVTDTQY,TRBV10-3,NA
ASYRGGGYT,TRBV3-1/TRBV3-2,NA
AWRSYGYT,TRBV30,NA
AIGFRGEKLF,TRBV10-3,NA
ASSNAVLNEQF,TRBV27,NA
ASRRGWRLNSPLH,TRBV4-3,few
ASSPSGHYGYT,TRBV12-3/TRBV12-4,NA
ASSLDGGATGELF,TRBV7-9,NA
ASSEVAETQY,TRBV2,NA
ASSGRQGSYNEQF,TRBV9,NA
ASSLDYRDSYEQY,TRBV7-2,NA
ASISTTGDAEWTYGYT,TRBV19,NA
ASSSFGTGGSYEQY,TRBV19,NA
ASRPIQGWGTEAF,TRBV11-2,NA
ASSQVQGADGYT,TRBV3-1/TRBV3-2,NA
ASSSLGQVKNIQY,TRBV21-1,NA
ASSQDGTTNTEAF,TRBV4-2,NA
ASSPSTGVNEKLF,TRBV6-6,NA
ASSIDNMSGNTIY,TRBV19,NA
SASGGPYRNEQF,TRBV20-1,NA
ASRPRSTRRGQY,TRBV6-5,NA
ASSLARPGGYTEAF,TRBV5-1,NA
ASSQYHGGTDTQY,TRBV3-1/TRBV3-2,NA
ASTQGDSREKLF,TRBV11-1,NA
ASSFSGGDGYT,TRBV7-9,NA
ASSSGENEKLF,TRBV5-5,NA
ASSPKEQSPYGYT,TRBV4-2,NA
ASSSPGLPSTDTQY,TRBV7-9,NA
ASSLVLSPLH,TRBV5-5,NA
ASRYTGSYEQY,TRBV13,NA
ASLRGGSGYEQY,TRBV28,NA
ASSPQPRQGTHEQY,TRBV4-3,NA
ASSLVGATSGQYNEQF,TRBV7-9,NA
ASSSGTTGTDTQY,TRBV11-2,NA
ASSVEGLAGTDTQY,TRBV9,NA
SVDREAF,TRBV29-1,NA
ASSFEGRGAANYGYT,TRBV7-9,NA
ASSPLTGGSYEQY,TRBV9,NA
ASSQSPAPGQGKGGYT,TRBV14,NA
ASSYSGEAF,TRBV6-5,once
ASSSNTEEGAYGYT,TRBV7-6,once
ASSVQQATGYT,TRBV9,NA
ASSLAGMSNQPQH,TRBV27,NA